The 17 T cell receptor beta chains presented below share a single source sample, sequenced in a study of cytomegalovirus exposure and HLA in healthy donors. Produced via immunoSEQ multiplex PCR; TCRdb's table is partial and in-frame only. The sample lists hundreds of thousands of clones, approximately 87% occurring once. Sequencing was carried out using PBMCs. The receptors were gathered from a man in his late teens or twenties in good health and CMV-seronegative.

V is TRBV6-1 and J is TRBJ1-5; 11 bases fit TRBD1. The germline V gene encodes CDR1 MNHNS and CDR2 SASEGT. Trimming at V came to 5 bases and at J to 8 bases, leaving 8 bases not matched to a gene. CDR3 length equals 15 residues. As DNA, the CDR3 is TGTGCCAGCAGTTCCGGACAGGGGGCGAGTGAGCCCCAGCATTTT. It encodes CASSSGQGASEPQHF.

The chain carries TRBV28 and TRBJ2-5, with TRBD2 as a possible D gene (6 bases). The V end lost 6 bases, the J end lost 5 bases, and 16 bases lay between the germline ends. Germline CDR1 is MDHEN and CDR2 is SYDVKM. This CDR3 has 14 amino acids. CDR3 in amino acids: CASRRDVEFETQYF. The CDR3 coding sequence is TGTGCCAGCAGGCGGGACGTGGAATTTGAGACCCAGTACTTC.

The chain has TRBV28 and TRBJ1-1; D is possibly TRBD1 (5 bases). Trimming left V 6 bases short and J 4 bases short, with 15 bases between. The CDR3 has 14 residues. The V gene's germline CDR1 is MDHEN and CDR2 SYDVKM. CDR3 in amino acids: CASRPQGRSTEAFF. For the CDR3, the DNA is TGTGCCAGCAGACCTCAGGGTCGGAGCACTGAAGCTTTCTTT.

This clone was seen only once. J is TRBJ1-3 and V is TRBV4-3, with TRBD1 matching 10 bases. Germline-derived CDR1 and CDR2 are LGHNA and YSLEER. With V trimmed by 5 bases and J by 12 bases, 13 bases remained unmatched. This CDR3 is 15 amino acids long. The DNA of the CDR3 is TGCGCCAGCAGCTGGATGGGACAGGGGACGCCTGACATATATTTT. Translated: CASSWMGQGTPDIYF.

Note on this clone: It may be a read error: a sequence one base away is much more abundant. The sample has other DNA sequences that encode this CDR3 too. The CDR3 sequence is CASSSGTGGYNEQFF. As DNA, the CDR3 is TGTGCCAGCAGCTCGGGGACAGGGGGCTACAATGAGCAGTTCTTC. This chain joins TRBV11-2 and TRBJ2-1; TRBD1 matches 11 bases. Per the germline V gene, CDR1 is SGHAT and CDR2 is FQNNGV. V was pared by 4 bases and J by 3 bases, with 2 bases of the junction left unmatched. The length of the CDR3 is 15 residues.

The chain recombines TRBV4-1 with TRBJ2-3, with 10 bases lining up with TRBD1. The CDR3 is 15 amino acids. Germline V lookup: CDR1 MGHRA, CDR2 YSYEKL. J lost 4 bases, V lost 1 base, and 2 bases had no gene match. The CDR3 loop reads CASSQVGQGSDTQYF. CDR3 nucleotide sequence: TGCGCCAGCAGCCAAGTGGGACAGGGGTCAGATACGCAGTATTTT.

This clone was picked up one time. V gene TRBV4-3 combines with J gene TRBJ2-1; a weak D match, TRBD2 (6 bases). V was pared by 0 bases and J by 1 base, with 10 bases between. This CDR3 has 16 residues. In germline, CDR1 is LGHNA, CDR2 YSLEER. The CDR3 spells CASSQEWDSSYNEQFF. In DNA form, the CDR3 reads TGCGCCAGCAGCCAAGAGTGGGACTCTTCCTACAATGAGCAGTTCTTC.

V is TRBV7-2 and J is TRBJ2-5; 10 nucleotides match TRBD2. The germline V gene encodes CDR1 SGHTA and CDR2 FQGNSA. The CDR3 sequence is 16 residues long. J was trimmed by 4 bases and V by 1 base; bases with no gene match: 6. The chain's CDR3 is CASSLGSSGGGETQYF. In nucleotides, the CDR3 is TGTGCCAGCAGCTTAGGGTCTAGCGGGGGTGGAGAGACCCAGTACTTC.

This sequence joins TRBV28 and TRBJ2-7; 8 positions agree with TRBD1. The CDR3 totals 15 residues. Germline V lookup: CDR1 MDHEN, CDR2 SYDVKM. Trimming at V came to 6 bases and at J to 4 bases, leaving 11 bases not matched to a gene. DNA for the CDR3: TGTGCCAGCAGCCGTGGCGGGACAGGAGTATACGAGCAGTACTTC. Amino acid sequence: CASSRGGTGVYEQYF.

The V gene is TRBV6-5, the J gene TRBJ2-7; D is perhaps TRBD2 (5 bases). The V end lost 0 bases, the J end lost 5 bases, and 14 bases lay between the germline ends. Germline V CDR1 and CDR2: MNHEY, SVGAGI. The CDR3 is 15 amino acids. DNA of the CDR3: TGTGCCAGCAGTTACTCTTGGGGAGAATTCGACGAGCAGTACTTC. Amino acids: CASSYSWGEFDEQYF.

This clone was observed a handful of times. This chain connects TRBV10-2 to TRBJ2-7, with 9 bases identical to TRBD1. V lost 4 bases, J lost 4 bases, and 5 bases stayed unmatched. Germline V CDR1 and CDR2: WSHSY, SAAADI. The CDR3 runs to 14 residues. CDR3 in DNA: TGCGCCAGCAGTGGAATGGACAGGGGTTACGAGCAGTACTTC. This gives the protein CASSGMDRGYEQYF.

The chain uses TRBV7-9 and TRBJ1-2; 9 bases line up with TRBD1. The CDR3 runs to 13 residues. V shed 1 base, J shed 7 bases, and the junction held 1 base outside the gene matches. Germline CDR1 reads SEHNR; CDR2 reads FQNEAQ (reference sequence). The CDR3 DNA sequence: TGTGCCAGCAGCTTAGGGACAGGGGTTGGCTACACCTTC. It codes for CASSLGTGVGYTF.

This chain uses TRBV11-3 with TRBJ1-1; 7 bases line up with TRBD1. The CDR3 has 14 amino acids. Germline values: CDR1 SGHNT, CDR2 YENEEA. Germline trimming cut 4 bases from V and 5 bases from J; bases unmatched to any gene: 7. DNA of the CDR3: TGTGCCAGCAGCTCCAGGGGGGAAGGAACTGAAGCTTTCTTT. This translates into CASSSRGEGTEAFF.

The chain uses TRBV29-1 and TRBJ2-1; 9 bases are shared with TRBD2. The CDR3 is 13 amino acids. Germline V lookup: CDR1 SQVTM, CDR2 ANQGSEA. The trim removed 7 bases at V and 5 bases at J, leaving 6 bases unmatched. The chain's CDR3 is CSATTSGHNEQFF. As DNA, the CDR3 is TGCAGCGCTACGACTAGCGGTCACAATGAGCAGTTCTTC.

The rearrangement links TRBV7-2 to TRBJ2-5; D is possibly TRBD2 (5 bases). The germline CDR1 and CDR2 sequences are SGHTA and FQGNSA. V dropped 5 bases and J dropped 1 base, with 11 bases sitting between them. This CDR3 has 14 amino acids. Here the CDR3 DNA reads TGTGCCAGCAGCACTGCGGGCCTCCAAGAGACCCAGTACTTC. Translation: CASSTAGLQETQYF.

The chain couples TRBV4-3 to TRBJ1-2; 10 bases agree with TRBD1. Unmatched junction bases numbered 5, after V lost 2 bases and J lost 5 bases. This CDR3 has 15 amino acids. Germline values: CDR1 LGHNA, CDR2 YSLEER. The CDR3 loop is CASSQSRTGGYGYTF. CDR3 DNA: TGCGCCAGCAGCCAAAGCCGGACAGGGGGTTATGGCTACACCTTC.

This rearrangement joins TRBV2 to TRBJ2-2, with TRBD2 matching 8 bases. There are 14 residues in the CDR3. J lost 4 bases, V lost 7 bases, and 5 bases had no gene match. Germline V CDR1 and CDR2: SNHLY, FYNNEI. Here the CDR3 reads CASKTSDITGELFF. The CDR3 nucleotides are TGTGCCAGCAAGACTAGCGATATCACCGGGGAGCTGTTTTTT.